Presented here are 14 T cell receptor beta chains from one specimen sequenced in a study of blood T cell repertoires in COVID-19. This table comes from immunoSEQ multiplex PCR, and its TCRdb copy is limited to in-frame clones, with some not included. The sample carries 400,000 to 550,000 clones, roughly 87% recorded once. The sample consisted of PBMCs or T cells enriched from blood (not recorded which). The receptors come from a young woman with acute COVID-19.

This clone showed up just a few times. The V call is TRBV19, the J call TRBJ1-3, with 8 bases matching TRBD1. The CDR3 has 15 amino acids. V trimming: 6 bases; J trimming: 8 bases; junction bases outside the gene matches: 12. Germline CDR1 is LNHDA and CDR2 is SQIVND (reference sequence). This CDR3 reads CASSATGGSPDTIYF. The CDR3 nucleotides are TGTGCCAGTAGCGCTACAGGGGGAAGCCCCGACACCATATATTTT.

This clone has just a few counts. The chain carries TRBV28 and TRBJ1-1, with 10 bases fitting TRBD1. CDR3 length: 15 amino acids. Trimming cost V 5 bases and J 4 bases; bases outside gene matches: 7. CDR1 and CDR2 (germline): MDHEN, SYDVKM. The CDR3 loop is CASSLSWDRGTEAFF. The CDR3 nucleotides read TGTGCCAGCAGTCTATCGTGGGACAGGGGCACTGAAGCTTTCTTT.

This rearrangement joins TRBV9 to TRBJ2-3; 9 bases are a match to TRBD1. V gave up 4 bases and J gave up 4 bases; unmatched junction bases: 7. The length of the CDR3 is 15 residues. Germline assignment: CDR1 SGDLS and CDR2 YYNGEE. CDR3: CASSFRTGESDTQYF. DNA for the CDR3: TGTGCCAGCAGCTTCAGGACAGGGGAGTCAGATACGCAGTATTTT.

The chain recombines TRBV25-1 with TRBJ2-1, with 13 bases lining up with TRBD2. CDR1 is MGHDK, CDR2 SYGVNS, per germline. This CDR3 has 17 amino acids. V lost 0 bases to trimming and J lost 8 bases; unmatched junction nucleotides: 7. The CDR3 here is CASSEYLGLAGRDEQFF. CDR3 sequence (DNA): TGTGCCAGCAGTGAATATCTGGGACTAGCGGGAAGGGATGAGCAGTTCTTC.

The chain links TRBV7-3 to TRBJ1-1; possibly TRBD1 for D (5 bases). V gave up 5 bases and J gave up 4 bases, with 11 bases separating them. CDR3 length: 13 residues. From germline, CDR1 is SGHTA and CDR2 FQGTGA. CDR3 region: CASSAGLSTEAFF. The DNA of the CDR3 is TGTGCCAGCAGCGCAGGGCTCAGCACTGAAGCTTTCTTT.

V usage is TRBV6-2 or TRBV6-3 and J usage is TRBJ2-5, with 7 bases that match TRBD2. There are 17 residues in the CDR3. V shed 7 bases, J shed 0 bases, and the junction held 14 bases outside the gene matches. Germline V gene lookup returns CDR1 MNHEY and CDR2 SVGEGT. The CDR3 spells CASIPRRASGYQETQYF. In nucleotides, the CDR3 is TGTGCCAGCATCCCCCGCCGGGCTAGCGGTTACCAAGAGACCCAGTACTTC.

The chain couples TRBV30 to TRBJ1-5; 7 bases map to TRBD1. The trim removed 3 bases at V and 5 bases at J, leaving 4 bases unmatched. The CDR3 sequence is 13 residues long. Per germline, CDR1 GTSNPN and CDR2 SVGIG (reference sequence). CDR3 residues: CAWSRDSDQPQHF. CDR3 sequence (DNA): TGTGCCTGGAGCCGGGACAGTGATCAGCCCCAGCATTTT.

The CDR3: CATSRGRERVNEQYF. The DNA of the CDR3 is TGTGCCACCAGCAGAGGCAGGGAAAGAGTCAACGAGCAGTACTTC. This chain links TRBV15 with TRBJ2-7, with D maybe TRBD1 (5 bases). The CDR3 has 15 amino acids. Germline CDR1 reads LNHNV; CDR2 reads YYDKDF (reference sequence). Deletions cut 1 base from V and 5 bases from J, with 15 bases between. Full variable domain (remainder filled in from reference TRBV15 and TRBJ2-7): DAMVIQNPRYQVTQFGKPVTLSCSQTLNHNVMYWYQQKSSQAPKLLFHYYDKDFNNEADTPDNFQSRRPNTSFCFLDIRSPGLGDTAMYLCATSRGRERVNEQYFGPGTRLTVT.

This rearrangement joins TRBV18 to TRBJ1-5, with no clear D. The V end lost 3 bases, the J end lost 4 bases, and 10 bases lay between the germline ends. The CDR3 length is 14 residues. Germline CDR1 KGHSH, CDR2 LQKENI. This CDR3 reads CASSPNSRNQPQHF. Written as DNA, the CDR3 is TGTGCCAGCTCACCTAACTCGAGAAATCAGCCCCAGCATTTT.

This sequence joins TRBV19 and TRBJ1-2; 9 positions match TRBD1. Trimming removed 6 bases from V and 3 bases from J; junction bases left unmatched: 5. CDR3 size: 14 residues. The germline CDR1 and CDR2 sequences are LNHDA and SQIVND (reference sequence). The DNA for the CDR3 is TGTGCCAGTAGCGACCGGGACAGGGACTATGGCTACACCTTC. It translates to CASSDRDRDYGYTF.

The chain carries TRBV28 and TRBJ1-1; D ambiguous. Trimming removed 3 bases at V and 1 base at J, with 12 bases between. Germline V gene data show CDR1 as MDHEN and CDR2 as SYDVKM. CDR3 size: 15 residues. CDR3: CASSFPSPRNTEAFF. CDR3 nucleotide sequence: TGTGCCAGCAGTTTTCCGAGCCCAAGGAACACTGAAGCTTTCTTT.

The V gene is TRBV9, the J gene TRBJ2-5, with D tentatively TRBD2 (6 bases). The CDR3 totals 14 residues. CDR1 SGDLS and CDR2 YYNGEE come from the germline V gene. Trimming cost V 3 bases and J 5 bases, with 14 bases left between them. The CDR3 DNA reads TGTGCCAGCAGCGCGGGGGATAGCCGTGAGACCCAGTACTTC. This encodes CASSAGDSRETQYF.

Regarding this clone: Other DNA variants within this sample encode the same CDR3. CDR3 in amino acids: CAWSVLSGANVLTF. As DNA, the CDR3 is TGTGCCTGGAGTGTACTGTCTGGGGCCAACGTCCTGACTTTC. The chain carries TRBV30 and TRBJ2-6; D gene unclear. Germline CDR1 GTSNPN, CDR2 SVGIG (reference sequence). This CDR3 spans 14 amino acids. V lost 0 bases, J lost 1 base, and 4 bases lay in between.

To note about this clone: One junction end disagrees with the germline gene, perhaps due to a read error. V usage is TRBV28 and J usage is TRBJ2-7; 7 nucleotides agree with TRBD1. The germline CDR1 and CDR2 sequences are MDHEN and SYDVKM. The CDR3 totals 11 residues. The CDR3 here is CASSYNRGVHF. CDR3 sequence (DNA): TGTGCCAGCAGCTACAACAGGGGTGTACACTTC. Filled out from reference TRBV28 and TRBJ2-7, the complete variable domain reads DVKVTQSSRYLVKRTGEKVFLECVQDMDHENMFWYRQDPGLGLRLIYFSYDVKMKEKGDIPEGYSVSREKKERFSLILESASTNQTSMYLCASSYNRGVHFGPGTRLTVT.